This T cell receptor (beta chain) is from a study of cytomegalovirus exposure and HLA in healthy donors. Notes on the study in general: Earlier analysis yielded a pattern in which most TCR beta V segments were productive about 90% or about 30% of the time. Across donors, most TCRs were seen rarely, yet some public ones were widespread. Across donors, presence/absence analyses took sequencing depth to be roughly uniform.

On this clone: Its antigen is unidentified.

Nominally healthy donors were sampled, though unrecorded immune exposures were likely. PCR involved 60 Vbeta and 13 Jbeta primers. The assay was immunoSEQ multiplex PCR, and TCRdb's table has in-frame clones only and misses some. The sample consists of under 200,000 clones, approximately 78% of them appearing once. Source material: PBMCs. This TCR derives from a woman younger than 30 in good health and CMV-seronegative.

The CDR3: CASRAQQGILYNEQFF. In nucleotides, the CDR3 is TGTGCCAGCAGAGCGCAACAGGGAATTCTCTACAATGAGCAGTTCTTC. This rearrangement joins TRBV2 to TRBJ2-1, with a possible D match to TRBD1 (6 bases). Trimming removed 6 bases from V and 3 bases from J, with 18 bases in between. Germline V gene data show CDR1 as SNHLY and CDR2 as FYNNEI. The CDR3 extends over 16 amino acids.